The rows below give T cell receptor beta chains drawn from one sample of a study. Each CDR3 protein is one row after TCRdb ran MiXCR on the RT-PCR reads. The table records about 700,000 distinct CDR3 sequences, around 14% of them present only once. Sequencing input: memory CD4+ T cells from blood. The source of these receptors is a female donor in good health, serving as a healthy control. CDR3s include the opening cysteine and the closing phenylalanine or tryptophan. Each record gives: D gene, J gene, V gene, clone size, CDR3 DNA, CDR3 protein. D genes are given only for firm matches. Not all rows give a size; the values are once, few, many and, for expanded clones, a class.

d_call: TRBD1
j_call: TRBJ1-2
v_call: TRBV5-1
clone_size: many
cdr3_nt: TGCGCCAGCAGCCACGGGGGACAGCTAAACTATGGCTACACCTTC
cdr3_aa: CASSHGGQLNYGYTF

d_call: TRBD2
j_call: TRBJ2-7
v_call: TRBV20-1
clone_size: many
cdr3_nt: TGCAGTGCTAGAGAGGCTAGCGGTCCCCTGAGCTCCTACGAGCAGTACTTC
cdr3_aa: CSAREASGPLSSYEQYF

d_call: -
j_call: TRBJ2-2
v_call: TRBV4-3
clone_size: many
cdr3_nt: TGCGCCAGCAGCCAAGATGTTCAAGGAGCGAACACCGGGGAGCTGTTTTTT
cdr3_aa: CASSQDVQGANTGELFF

d_call: TRBD2
j_call: TRBJ2-7
v_call: TRBV7-2
clone_size: few
cdr3_nt: TGTGCCAGCAGCTATCCCTTAGCGGGAGGGTCCTACGAGCAGTACTTC
cdr3_aa: CASSYPLAGGSYEQYF

d_call: TRBD1
j_call: TRBJ1-1
v_call: TRBV12-3/TRBV12-4
clone_size: -
cdr3_nt: TGTGCCAGCAGTTTCGAAGAAAGGGGGCCCATTGAAGCTTTCTTT
cdr3_aa: CASSFEERGPIEAFF

d_call: TRBD1
j_call: TRBJ2-7
v_call: TRBV4-2
clone_size: few
cdr3_nt: TGTGCCAGCAGCCAAGATCCCGGACAGGGCTACGAGCAGTACTTC
cdr3_aa: CASSQDPGQGYEQYF

d_call: TRBD1
j_call: TRBJ1-6
v_call: TRBV7-8
clone_size: few
cdr3_nt: TGTGCCAGCAGCATACAGGGGTCGGGGTCACCCCTCCACTTT
cdr3_aa: CASSIQGSGSPLHF

d_call: -
j_call: TRBJ1-2
v_call: TRBV7-9
clone_size: few
cdr3_nt: TGTGCCAGCAGCTTAGCGCACAGGAAGGAGTATGGCTACACCTTC
cdr3_aa: CASSLAHRKEYGYTF

d_call: -
j_call: TRBJ1-5
v_call: TRBV6-2/TRBV6-3
clone_size: few
cdr3_nt: TGTGCCAGCAGTCGATCATATAGCAATCAGCCCCAGCATTTT
cdr3_aa: CASSRSYSNQPQHF

d_call: -
j_call: TRBJ2-5
v_call: TRBV15
clone_size: few
cdr3_nt: TGTGCCACCAGCAGAAAGACGGAGACCCAGTACTTC
cdr3_aa: CATSRKTETQYF

d_call: -
j_call: TRBJ2-6
v_call: TRBV5-4
clone_size: -
cdr3_nt: TGTGCCAGCAGCTCCCAGGGGCACTCTGGGGCCAACGTCCTGACTTTC
cdr3_aa: CASSSQGHSGANVLTF

d_call: TRBD1
j_call: TRBJ1-1
v_call: TRBV5-1
clone_size: few
cdr3_nt: TGCGCCAGCAGCATACAACAGGGGGTTGAAGCTTTCTTT
cdr3_aa: CASSIQQGVEAFF

d_call: TRBD1
j_call: TRBJ2-5
v_call: TRBV7-2
clone_size: -
cdr3_nt: TGTGCCAGCAGCTTAGGGGGACAGCAGAGAACCCAGTACTTC
cdr3_aa: CASSLGGQQRTQYF

d_call: -
j_call: TRBJ1-6
v_call: TRBV12-5
clone_size: few
cdr3_nt: TGTGCTAGTGGTTTGGAGTCGGAATCACCCCTCCACTTT
cdr3_aa: CASGLESESPLHF

d_call: -
j_call: TRBJ1-3
v_call: TRBV5-4
clone_size: -
cdr3_nt: TGTGCCAGCAGCTTACCCGGGACACTTGGAAACACCATATATTTT
cdr3_aa: CASSLPGTLGNTIYF

d_call: -
j_call: TRBJ2-3
v_call: TRBV4-1
clone_size: -
cdr3_nt: TGCGCCAGCAGCCAAGGACTTACCACAGATACGCAGTATTTT
cdr3_aa: CASSQGLTTDTQYF

d_call: -
j_call: TRBJ1-6
v_call: TRBV20-1
clone_size: few
cdr3_nt: TGCAGTGCCTCAAGGGGTGGGGGGAGTAAGAGTTCACCCCTCCACTTT
cdr3_aa: CSASRGGGSKSSPLHF

d_call: TRBD2
j_call: TRBJ2-7
v_call: TRBV20-1
clone_size: -
cdr3_nt: TGCAGTGCTAGGAGGACTAGCGGGGGAATATCATACGAGCAGTACTTC
cdr3_aa: CSARRTSGGISYEQYF

d_call: -
j_call: TRBJ1-2
v_call: TRBV20-1
clone_size: -
cdr3_nt: TGCAGTGCTAGAGCAACAGCAGTGGAAGGCTACACCTTC
cdr3_aa: CSARATAVEGYTF

d_call: -
j_call: TRBJ2-7
v_call: TRBV20-1
clone_size: few
cdr3_nt: TGCAGTGCCATCCCGGGGAACTACGAGCAGTACTTC
cdr3_aa: CSAIPGNYEQYF

d_call: -
j_call: TRBJ1-6
v_call: TRBV4-3
clone_size: few
cdr3_nt: TGCGCCAGCAGCCATGATTATGGGGCTGGGGCGAGTAATTCACCCCTCCACTTT
cdr3_aa: CASSHDYGAGASNSPLHF

d_call: -
j_call: TRBJ1-4
v_call: TRBV4-2
clone_size: -
cdr3_nt: TGTGCCAGCAGCCACCCAGACAGCGCTAATGAAAAACTGTTTTTT
cdr3_aa: CASSHPDSANEKLFF

d_call: -
j_call: TRBJ2-5
v_call: TRBV7-2
clone_size: few
cdr3_nt: TGTGCCAGCAGCTTAGTACATCTCGAGGAGACCCAGTACTTC
cdr3_aa: CASSLVHLEETQYF

d_call: TRBD1
j_call: TRBJ1-1
v_call: TRBV6-5
clone_size: -
cdr3_nt: TGTGCCAGCAGTTACAACGCAGGGGGGGACACTGAAGCTTTCTTT
cdr3_aa: CASSYNAGGDTEAFF

d_call: -
j_call: TRBJ1-2
v_call: TRBV15
clone_size: -
cdr3_nt: TGTGCCACCAGCAGAGAGATAGAGGGGGGCTACACCTTC
cdr3_aa: CATSREIEGGYTF

d_call: -
j_call: TRBJ2-5
v_call: TRBV5-1
clone_size: -
cdr3_nt: TGCGCCAGCAGCTTTACGGGGGTAATAGAGACCCAGTACTTC
cdr3_aa: CASSFTGVIETQYF

d_call: TRBD1
j_call: TRBJ1-1
v_call: TRBV12-3/TRBV12-4
clone_size: few
cdr3_nt: TGTGCCAGCAGAATCGGACAGGACCTCACTGAAGCTTTCTTT
cdr3_aa: CASRIGQDLTEAFF

d_call: -
j_call: TRBJ1-5
v_call: TRBV18
clone_size: -
cdr3_nt: TGTGCCAGCTCAGAGGGAATCCAATATAGCAATCAGCCCCAGCATTTT
cdr3_aa: CASSEGIQYSNQPQHF

d_call: -
j_call: TRBJ1-4
v_call: TRBV5-1
clone_size: -
cdr3_nt: TGCGCCAGCAGGAGGGGGGCGGCTGACACAGAAAAACTGTTTTTT
cdr3_aa: CASRRGAADTEKLFF

d_call: TRBD2
j_call: TRBJ2-1
v_call: TRBV20-1
clone_size: many
cdr3_nt: TGCAGTGCTACCTATCGGGAGCGGGACCAAAATGAGCAGTTCTTC
cdr3_aa: CSATYRERDQNEQFF

d_call: -
j_call: TRBJ2-3
v_call: TRBV20-1
clone_size: few
cdr3_nt: TGCAGTGCCCTGGCGGGCGGGGACAAGGCAGATACGCAGTATTTT
cdr3_aa: CSALAGGDKADTQYF

d_call: TRBD2
j_call: TRBJ2-3
v_call: TRBV6-2/TRBV6-3
clone_size: -
cdr3_nt: TGTGCCAGCAGTTTACGACTAGCGGGAGCGTCGGATACGCAGTATTTT
cdr3_aa: CASSLRLAGASDTQYF

d_call: TRBD2
j_call: TRBJ2-2
v_call: TRBV3-1
clone_size: few
cdr3_nt: TGTGCCAGCAGCCAGGCACTAGCGGGAAGGGCCGGGGAGCTGTTTTTT
cdr3_aa: CASSQALAGRAGELFF

d_call: -
j_call: TRBJ1-6
v_call: TRBV9
clone_size: -
cdr3_nt: TGTGCCAGCAGCGCCCGGGACGTATCACCCCTCCACTTT
cdr3_aa: CASSARDVSPLHF

d_call: -
j_call: TRBJ1-5
v_call: TRBV30
clone_size: many
cdr3_nt: TGTGCCTGGAGTCAGGACAGCAATCAGCCCCAGCATTTT
cdr3_aa: CAWSQDSNQPQHF

d_call: -
j_call: TRBJ2-3
v_call: TRBV6-5
clone_size: many
cdr3_nt: TGTGCCAGCAGTATCGGGGTGGACACAGATACGCAGTATTTT
cdr3_aa: CASSIGVDTDTQYF

d_call: -
j_call: TRBJ2-6
v_call: TRBV7-2
clone_size: -
cdr3_nt: TGTGCCAGCGCACCGGGCTCTGGGGCCAACGTCCTGACTTTC
cdr3_aa: CASAPGSGANVLTF

d_call: -
j_call: TRBJ1-5
v_call: TRBV9
clone_size: -
cdr3_nt: TGTGCCAGCAGCGGGTCTGGCAGCAATCAGCCCCAGCATTTT
cdr3_aa: CASSGSGSNQPQHF

d_call: TRBD1
j_call: TRBJ2-3
v_call: TRBV5-1
clone_size: many
cdr3_nt: TGCGCCAGCAGGGCAGGGGGCGCTTCTGACACAGATACGCAGTATTTT
cdr3_aa: CASRAGGASDTDTQYF